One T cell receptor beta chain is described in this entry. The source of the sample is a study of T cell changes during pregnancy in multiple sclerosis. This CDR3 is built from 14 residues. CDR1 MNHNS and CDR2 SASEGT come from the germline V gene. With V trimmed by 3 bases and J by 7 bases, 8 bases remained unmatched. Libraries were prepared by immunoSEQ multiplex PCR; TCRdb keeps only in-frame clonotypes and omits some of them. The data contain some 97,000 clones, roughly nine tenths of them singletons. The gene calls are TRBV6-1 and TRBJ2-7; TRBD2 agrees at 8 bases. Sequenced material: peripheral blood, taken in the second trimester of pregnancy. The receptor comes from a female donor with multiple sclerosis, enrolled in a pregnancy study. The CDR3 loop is CASSEGPGGVEQYF. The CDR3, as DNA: TGTGCCAGCAGTGAGGGGCCGGGGGGGGTGGAGCAGTACTTC.